This TCR beta chain was identified during a study of PD-L1 blockade in urothelial cancer. The wider study: Blood samples contained a median around 130,000 T cells.

CDR1 is SNHLY and CDR2 is FYNNEI in the germline V gene. CDR3 length: 15 amino acids. V was cut by 3 bases and J by 8 bases, with 17 bases left in between. As concerns this clone: Its target is not known.

General study points: Larger 3-week expansion of tumor-associated blood clones was seen in durable-benefit patients.

Indicated time point: pretreatment peripheral blood. Patients were diagnosed with urothelial carcinoma, either locally advanced or metastatic. Patient sample counts ranged from 1 to 8, pretreatment and on-treatment. Method: immunoSEQ multiplex PCR; TCRdb's copy keeps in-frame clones and lacks some. Of 45,000 to 70,000 clones listed, around 86% are singletons. The chain links TRBV2 to TRBJ1-3; no firm D call. The starting material was PBMCs, obtained around atezolizumab (anti-PD-L1) treatment. This TCR was sampled from a man in his sixties or seventies with urothelial cancer. The DNA for the CDR3 is TGTGCCAGCAGTGAGGGCCAGGCCGGTTTGGACACCATATATTTT. Its protein is CASSEGQAGLDTIYF.